This T cell receptor beta chain was retrieved from a study of shared clonotypes between healthy human individuals. Repertoires were generated with immunoSEQ multiplex PCR, while TCRdb's copy carries only in-frame clones and drops some. Of roughly 720,000 clones in the sample, about 90% were seen once. This clone has only one observation. None of the donors, who were healthy HIV-negative adults, had recently had acute infections or vaccinations. The germline V gene encodes CDR1 SGHDN and CDR2 FVKESK. CDR3 length: 11 residues. The V gene lost 4 bases and the J gene lost 7 bases, with 7 bases spanning the gap.

The rearrangement links TRBV14 to TRBJ1-1; D unresolved. The sequencing input was memory CD8+ T cells from PBMCs. Subset specified: CD45RO+ cells pooled with CCR7-negative TemRA cells. The TCR comes from a man between 18 and 35 years old in good health. Some clones in this sample may be carry-over from other donors' samples. DNA for the CDR3: TGTGCCAGCAGCCTCGGGTTTGAAGCTTTCTTT. Translating gives CASSLGFEAFF. Together with reference TRBV14 and TRBJ1-1, the CDR3 gives the full variable domain: EAGVTQFPSHSVIEKGQTVTLRCDPISGHDNLYWYRRVMGKEIKFLLHFVKESKQDESGMPNNRFLAERTGGTYSTLKVQPAELEDSGVYFCASSLGFEAFFGQGTRLTVV.